A selection of T cell receptor beta chains follows, all from one sample in a study of blood T cell repertoires in COVID-19. Assay used: immunoSEQ multiplex PCR; TCRdb lists only in-frame clones, some missing. The sample consists of approximately 150,000 clones, 76% of them appearing once. The sequenced sample was peripheral blood. These receptors were collected from a man aged 55 to 69 with acute or convalescent COVID-19. Each CDR3 is given with its conserved first and last residue. The order of the fields is D gene, J gene, V gene, clone size, CDR3 length, CDR3 protein, CDR3 DNA. D genes are given only for firm matches. A clone size is listed for some rows: how often the clone was seen (once, few, many), or a class if it is expanded.

NA | TRBJ2-7 | TRBV12-3/TRBV12-4 | NA | 12 | CASSSGGYEQYF | TGTGCCAGCAGTTCCGGCGGGTACGAGCAGTACTTC
TRBD2 | TRBJ2-1 | TRBV6-5 | NA | 15 | CASRPGLAGGGEQFF | TGTGCCAGCAGGCCGGGACTAGCGGGAGGGGGGGAGCAGTTCTTC
TRBD1 | TRBJ2-1 | TRBV29-1 | NA | 12 | CSEKRQGNEQFF | TGCAGCGAAAAAAGACAGGGCAATGAGCAGTTCTTC
NA | TRBJ1-4 | TRBV5-1 | NA | 14 | CASSWGGFNEKLFF | TGCGCCAGCAGCTGGGGGGGCTTTAATGAAAAACTGTTTTTT
TRBD2 | TRBJ2-7 | TRBV3-1/TRBV3-2 | NA | 16 | CASSQEWGLAGSEQYF | TGTGCCAGCAGCCAAGAATGGGGGCTAGCGGGATCCGAGCAGTACTTC
TRBD1 | TRBJ1-1 | TRBV7-9 | NA | 15 | CASTATGGPNTEAFF | TGTGCCAGCACGGCGACAGGGGGACCAAACACTGAAGCTTTCTTT
TRBD1 | TRBJ1-1 | TRBV6-2/TRBV6-3 | many | 18 | CASSYSSGTGSMNTEAFF | TGTGCCAGCAGTTACTCTTCCGGGACAGGGTCCATGAACACTGAAGCTTTCTTT
NA | TRBJ2-5 | TRBV5-1 | NA | 14 | CASSLAGREETQYF | TGCGCCAGCAGCTTGGCGGGACGGGAGGAGACCCAGTACTTC
NA | TRBJ1-4 | TRBV28 | NA | 14 | CASSRTSRGEKLFF | TGTGCCAGCAGTAGGACTTCGAGAGGTGAAAAACTGTTTTTT
NA | TRBJ1-5 | TRBV2 | NA | 15 | CASSVWGGGNQPQHF | TGTGCCAGCAGTGTTTGGGGAGGGGGCAATCAGCCCCAGCATTTT
TRBD1 | TRBJ2-7 | TRBV28 | NA | 15 | CASSLSRTGRYEQYF | TGTGCCAGCAGTTTATCCAGGACAGGGCGCTACGAGCAGTACTTC
TRBD1 | TRBJ2-1 | TRBV4-1 | NA | 18 | CASSHALSGTGGYNEQFF | TGCGCCAGCAGCCACGCCCTGTCGGGGACAGGGGGGTACAATGAGCAGTTCTTC
NA | TRBJ1-5 | TRBV2 | NA | 15 | CASSELPRGGQPQHF | TGTGCCAGCAGTGAACTACCGAGGGGAGGTCAGCCCCAGCATTTT
NA | TRBJ2-3 | TRBV5-1 | NA | 14 | CASSWGRPRSTQYF | TGCGCCAGCAGCTGGGGGAGGCCTAGGAGTACGCAGTATTTT
TRBD2 | TRBJ2-1 | TRBV13 | NA | 18 | CASSSGLAGGRSYNEQFF | TGTGCCAGCAGCTCCGGACTAGCGGGAGGGAGATCCTACAATGAGCAGTTCTTC
TRBD1 | TRBJ1-4 | TRBV28 | NA | 18 | CASTSPDRGRRGREKLFF | TGTGCCAGCACCTCCCCCGACAGGGGGCGAAGGGGTCGTGAAAAACTGTTTTTT
TRBD1 | TRBJ1-1 | TRBV6-5 | NA | 15 | CASTTGGAVNTEAFF | TGTGCCAGCACCACAGGGGGCGCGGTGAACACTGAAGCTTTCTTT
NA | TRBJ1-1 | TRBV14 | NA | 14 | CASSQGIVNTEAFF | TGTGCCAGCAGCCAAGGTATAGTGAACACTGAAGCTTTCTTT
NA | TRBJ1-5 | TRBV18 | NA | 12 | CASSDGNQPQHF | TGTGCCAGCTCAGACGGGAATCAGCCCCAGCATTTT